Below, one T cell receptor beta chain is given with its context. This clonotype was detected ten times or more. What this receptor recognizes is not known. Base qualities are not provided; no much larger clone lies one nucleotide away. The data were taken from a study of regulatory T cells in long-lasting Graves disease (dated by TCRdb to about 2021). About the full investigation: Newly diagnosed Graves' disease patients had taken antithyroid drugs for less than 3 months. This study used TCR sequencing and RNA sequencing of peripheral blood to compare persistent Graves' disease patients against newly diagnosed Graves' disease patients. The study took place in China and was registered as a clinical trial. A total of approximately 35 samples underwent TCR sequencing: some 13 from persistent and about 20 from newly diagnosed Graves' disease patients. Paper-wide results and their limitations: More public clonotypes were shared among persistent patients (about 2,800) than among newly diagnosed patients (roughly 1,000). Persistent Graves' disease patients showed lower TCR Shannon entropy and fewer highly expanded clones than newly diagnosed patients, suggesting clonal expansion. The study examined only peripheral blood because the primary lesion, thyroid tissue, could not be accessed. Only the TCR beta chain was sequenced and analyzed. As a limitation, the authors acknowledged that the small sample size may reduce accuracy.

The library was made by multiplex PCR. Instrument on record: Illumina HiSeq 4000. To build TCR beta libraries, CDR3 regions were amplified by Arm-PCR using iRepertoire HTBI primers. Before sequencing, the PCR products underwent gel purification. In the source study's methods: Gene usage analysis of CDR3 amino acid clonotypes relied on the 60 or so TRBV and about 15 TRBJ segments identified across samples. Filtered high-quality paired reads were merged into contigs using COPE and FqMerger. BLAST was used to align contigs to IMGT TRBV, TRBD and TRBJ reference genes, and CDR3 was defined according to IMGT. Highly expanded clones were defined as clonotypes with a frequency above 0.1%. Repertoire diversity was measured by Shannon entropy, and V-J evenness by the Gini coefficient. Clonotypes shared by more than one individual were considered public. Using fastp at Q25 and MiXCR, TCRdb reprocessed the public reads and kept productive beta chains. Rows merge per CDR3 protein into single entries with the most common DNA and genes. TCRdb's processing, not the study's, gives the V and J calls here. The sample has around 500,000 distinct CDR3 sequences on record, around an eighth of them singletons. The ten largest clones represent roughly 10% of the sample.

The time point label for this specimen denotes: newly diagnosed GD, antithyroid drugs for less than 3 months. For both TCR sequencing and RNA sequencing, RNA was extracted from PBMCs in TRIzol. Graves' disease was diagnosed according to American Thyroid Association guidelines. Patients for the study were recruited at an endocrinology department in Xi'an, China. Each patient gave roughly 10 milliliters of peripheral blood, collected in an EDTA anticoagulant tube. Ficoll Paque Plus density gradient separation was used to isolate PBMCs, and no further T cell sorting was done. An Agilent 2100 Bioanalyzer and agarose gel were used to check RNA quality, and a NanoDrop 2000 was used to measure RNA concentration. The sample was also reused in another study, on T cells in Graves' hyperthyroidism and ophthalmopathy. The second investigation adds: Stable Graves' hyperthyroidism was defined as no progression to ophthalmopathy during 18 months of follow-up. Hyperthyroidism patients were newly diagnosed, with disease duration under 2 months, and aged 18 to 65 years. The study excluded patients with uncontrolled infections, other autoimmune diseases, pregnancy or lactation. Clinical symptoms, serum thyroxine and TRAb, thyroid ultrasound, and orbital computed tomography formed the basis for the diagnoses. For the first round of RT-PCR on the TCR CDR3, the HTBI primer set was used together with the Qiagen OneStep RT-PCR kit. Blood samples also contained most of the expanded thyroid clonotypes (frequency above 0.001), which suggests that blood repertoires may reflect thyroid immune responses. Ophthalmopathy was separated from stable hyperthyroidism by a 13 V-J signature model, with around 90% sensitivity and about 84% specificity obtained in cross-validation and 80%/75% obtained in testing. In validation, progression to ophthalmopathy was predicted by the model with nearly 71% sensitivity and 72.22% specificity, a median of about 6 months before onset. To identify TCR V-J signatures that set the groups apart, the researchers used a discovery cohort of 100 patients, made up of 40 to 45 with Graves' ophthalmopathy and approximately 57 with stable Graves' hyperthyroidism. Whether ophthalmopathy could be predicted prospectively was tested in an independent validation cohort made up of about 20 hyperthyroidism patients plus 17 patients who later progressed to ophthalmopathy. The 90 to 100 discovery patients were randomly divided into training and test sets at a 7:3 ratio. The study also compared thyroid tissue and blood T-cell repertoires from about 6 Graves' hyperthyroidism patients. After sampling, hyperthyroidism patients received methimazole starting at 30 mg daily, and ophthalmopathy patients received high-dose intravenous methylprednisolone. The libraries were constructed in a second round of multiplex PCR and then size-selected and purified. Libraries were sequenced paired-end with 100 bp reads on an Illumina HiSeq2000. SOAPnuke was used to process the raw data, with reads discarded if the reads contained adapters or uncalled bases, had a mean Phred below 15, or lacked an exact constant-primer or identifier match. High-quality paired reads were merged with COPE v1.2.5, and unique nucleotide sequences were defined as clonotypes. MiTCR v1.1 was used to align the clonotypes against IMGT TRBV, TRBD and TRBJ reference segments. Analysis was restricted to V-J combinations with a frequency above 0.0001, which covered 99% to 99.2% of repertoires. A TCS score was defined as the ratio of F50 (clonal expansion) to E x V (chaos), with BLOSUM62-based TCRdist applied between CDR3 peptides within each V-J. Welch's t-statistics and random forest reduced around 510 V-J features to roughly 13, which were used in a naive Bayes classifier (R e1071). No statistical method was used to set the sample size in advance, and investigators knew the group allocation. TCR Vbeta CDR3 sequencing of 135 peripheral blood samples (roughly 43 ophthalmopathy, some 75 hyperthyroidism and 17 progressor patients) is reported in the paper.

This sequence was found in a man between 25 and 39 years old with Graves disease. Donor details come from another sample of the same person, matched by shared clones. Sample: peripheral blood mononuclear cells (PBMCs), taken at new diagnosis, from a patient treated with antithyroid drugs.

The CDR3 in this case is CASSLLWGGSETQYF. The nucleotide sequence reads TGTGCCAGCAGTTTACTTTGGGGGGGTTCGGAGACCCAGTACTTC. The sequence links TRBV28 to TRBJ2-5; 7 bases in the middle match TRBD2. Relative to germline, V is missing 2 bases and J is missing 5 bases, with 8 bases of the junction outside any gene match. The germline V gene specifies MDHEN as CDR1 and SYDVKM as CDR2. From cysteine to phenylalanine, the CDR3 is 15 amino acids long. Only the CDR3 DNA stays, 45 bases, in frame from base 1.